This T cell receptor beta chain originates from a study of T cells after yellow fever vaccination. Broader study findings: Of the clonotypes, a small share occurred in both CD4 and CD8 compartments. Post-booster repertoires again held most primary-vaccination clones (roughly 95% CD4, approximately 90% CD8).

This clonotype was counted only a few times. Antigen unknown. Germline V gene data show CDR1 as SQVTM and CDR2 as ANQGSEA. This CDR3 has 16 residues. The germline V and J ends were trimmed by 4 bases and 0 bases, with 17 bases remaining between them. Researchers made TCR cDNA using 5'RACE template switching, and this step added a universal primer site and UMIs. TCRdb called the 5' RACE reads again in MiXCR, with one record for every CDR3 protein. The profile shows some 120,000 distinct CDR3 sequences, around 15% of them singletons. This chain connects TRBV29-1 to TRBJ2-3; D is uncertain. The sequence was collected from a man aged 18 to 35 who received the YFV17D yellow fever vaccine. The source material was CD8+ T cells sorted from PBMCs, sampled 5 days after the yellow fever booster vaccination. In DNA, the CDR3 is TGCAGCGTTGTATGGTCAGCTGATACAAGCACAGATACGCAGTATTTT. Its protein is CSVVWSADTSTDTQYF.